This TCR beta chain was recorded in a study of T cells after yellow fever vaccination. Study-level information: When fractions had low cell numbers, they were prepared with SMART-Seq v4 Ultra Low Input.

Overall study findings and caveats: The secondary T-cell response peaked on day 5, not day 15, but was weaker. The CD4 and CD8 compartments had a small share of their clonotypes in common.

TCRdb called the 5' RACE reads again in MiXCR, with one record for every CDR3 protein. The sample yields about 360,000 distinct CDR3 sequences, under 7.5% seen once. Trimming shortened V by 4 bases and J by 6 bases, and 13 bases separated the two germline ends. In germline, CDR1 is DFQATT, CDR2 SNEGSKA (reference sequence). CDR3 length: 12 residues. For this clonotype: The antigen is undetermined.

The chain links TRBV20-1 to TRBJ2-7, with D hard to call. This sequence originates from a man aged 30 to 39 who received the YFV17D yellow fever vaccine. The input for sequencing was PBMCs, taken 5 days after the yellow fever booster vaccination. CDR3 coding DNA: TGCAGTGCTATAGACCAGACGCGCGAGCAGTACTTC. It is translated as CSAIDQTREQYF.